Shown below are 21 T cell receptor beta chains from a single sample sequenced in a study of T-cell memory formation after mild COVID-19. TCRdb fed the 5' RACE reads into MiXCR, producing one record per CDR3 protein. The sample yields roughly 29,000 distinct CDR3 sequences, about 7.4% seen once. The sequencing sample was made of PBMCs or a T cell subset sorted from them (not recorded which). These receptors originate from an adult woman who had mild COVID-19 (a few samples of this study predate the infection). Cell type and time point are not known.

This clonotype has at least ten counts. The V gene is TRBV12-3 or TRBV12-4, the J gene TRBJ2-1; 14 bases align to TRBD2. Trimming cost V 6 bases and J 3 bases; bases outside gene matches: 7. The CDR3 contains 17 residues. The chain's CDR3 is CASSRGLAGVGYNEQFF. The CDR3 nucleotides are TGTGCCAGCAGCCGGGGACTAGCGGGAGTAGGCTACAATGAGCAGTTCTTC.

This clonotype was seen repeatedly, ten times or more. The CDR3 nucleotides are TGTGCCAGCAGCTTGGCCGGGACGGCTGCAACTAATGAAAAACTGTTTTTT. Protein product: CASSLAGTAATNEKLFF. The V call is TRBV5-6, the J call TRBJ1-4, with D possibly matching TRBD1 (5 bases). The length of the CDR3 is 17 residues. Trimming stripped 0 bases from V and 0 bases from J, with 12 bases between. Germline V lookup: CDR1 SGHDT, CDR2 YYEEEE.

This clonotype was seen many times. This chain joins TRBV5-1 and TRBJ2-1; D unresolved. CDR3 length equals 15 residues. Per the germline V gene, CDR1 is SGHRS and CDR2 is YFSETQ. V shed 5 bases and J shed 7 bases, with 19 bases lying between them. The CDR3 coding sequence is TGCGCCAGCAGAGACTCTCTAGTGAGCGTTAATGAGCAGTTCTTC. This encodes CASRDSLVSVNEQFF.

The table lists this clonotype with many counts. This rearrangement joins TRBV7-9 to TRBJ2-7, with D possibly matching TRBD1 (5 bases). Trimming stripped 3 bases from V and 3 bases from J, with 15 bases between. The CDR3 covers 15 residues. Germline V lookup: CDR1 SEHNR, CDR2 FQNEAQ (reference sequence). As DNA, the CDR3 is TGTGCCAGCAGCTTCTATATCGGCAGGGACTACGAGCAGTACTTC. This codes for CASSFYIGRDYEQYF.

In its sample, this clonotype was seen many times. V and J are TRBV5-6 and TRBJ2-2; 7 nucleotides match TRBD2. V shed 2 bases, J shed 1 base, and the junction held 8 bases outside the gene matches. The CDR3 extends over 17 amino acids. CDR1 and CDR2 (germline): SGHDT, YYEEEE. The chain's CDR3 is CASSFRGGSLNTGELFF. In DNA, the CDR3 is TGTGCCAGCAGCTTTCGGGGCGGGAGCTTGAACACCGGGGAGCTGTTTTTT.

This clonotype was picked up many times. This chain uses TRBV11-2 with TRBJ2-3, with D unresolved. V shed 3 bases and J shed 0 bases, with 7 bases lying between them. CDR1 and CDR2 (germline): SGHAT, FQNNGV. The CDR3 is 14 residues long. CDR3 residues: CASSFGLSTDTQYF. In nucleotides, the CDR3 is TGTGCCAGCAGCTTCGGTCTAAGCACAGATACGCAGTATTTT.

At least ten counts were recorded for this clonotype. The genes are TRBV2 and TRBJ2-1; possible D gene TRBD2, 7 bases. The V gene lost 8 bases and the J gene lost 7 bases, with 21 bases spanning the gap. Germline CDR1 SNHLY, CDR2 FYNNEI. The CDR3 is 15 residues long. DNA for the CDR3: TGTGCCAGCGGGGACACTCGCGGGAGTGGGAATGAGCAGTTCTTC. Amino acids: CASGDTRGSGNEQFF.

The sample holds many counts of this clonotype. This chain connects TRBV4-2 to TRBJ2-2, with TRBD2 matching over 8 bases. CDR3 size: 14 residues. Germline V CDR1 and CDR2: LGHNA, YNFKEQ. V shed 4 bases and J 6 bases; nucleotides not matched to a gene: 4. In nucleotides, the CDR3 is TGTGCCAGCAGCCCCGGGAGGGAGGCCGGGGAGCTGTTTTTT. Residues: CASSPGREAGELFF.

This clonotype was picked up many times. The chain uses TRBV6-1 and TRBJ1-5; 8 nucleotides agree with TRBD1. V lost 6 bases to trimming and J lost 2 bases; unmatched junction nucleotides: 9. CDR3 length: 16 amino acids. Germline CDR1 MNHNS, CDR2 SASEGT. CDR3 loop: CASSIQGAGGNQPQHF. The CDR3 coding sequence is TGTGCCAGCAGCATTCAGGGGGCTGGGGGCAATCAGCCCCAGCATTTT.

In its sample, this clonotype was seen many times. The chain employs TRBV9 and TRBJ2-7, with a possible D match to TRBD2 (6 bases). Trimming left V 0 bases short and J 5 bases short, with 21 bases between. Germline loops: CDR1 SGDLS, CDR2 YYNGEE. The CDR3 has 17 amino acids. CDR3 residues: CASSVGPMDGGVHEQYF. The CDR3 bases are TGTGCCAGCAGCGTAGGCCCTATGGACGGCGGGGTCCACGAGCAGTACTTC.

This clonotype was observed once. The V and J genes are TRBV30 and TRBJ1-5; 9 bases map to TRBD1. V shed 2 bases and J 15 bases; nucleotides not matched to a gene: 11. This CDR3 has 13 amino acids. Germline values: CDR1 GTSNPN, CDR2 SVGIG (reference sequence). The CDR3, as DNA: TGTGCCTGGAGTTCCTCTAAACAGGGGGCTCGGCATTTT. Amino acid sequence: CAWSSSKQGARHF. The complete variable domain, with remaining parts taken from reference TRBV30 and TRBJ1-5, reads SQTIHQWPATLVQPVGSPLSLECTVEGTSNPNLYWYRQAAGRGLQLLFYSVGIGQISSEVPQNLSASRPQDRQFILSSKKLLLSDSGFYLCAWSSSKQGARHFGDGTRLSIL.

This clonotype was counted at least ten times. CDR3 bases: TGTGCCAGCAGCCAGCTTGACGGGGGCTACAATCAGCCCCAGCATTTT. This gives the protein CASSQLDGGYNQPQHF. The chain links TRBV4-2 to TRBJ1-5; D is possibly TRBD1 (6 bases). The CDR3 has 16 amino acids. The V gene lost 3 bases and the J gene lost 3 bases, with 15 bases spanning the gap. CDR1 is LGHNA, CDR2 YNFKEQ, per germline.

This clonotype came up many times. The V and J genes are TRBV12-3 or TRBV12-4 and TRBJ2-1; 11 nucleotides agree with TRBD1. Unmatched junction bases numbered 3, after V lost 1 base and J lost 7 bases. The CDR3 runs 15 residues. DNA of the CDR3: TGTGCCAGCAGTTTAGGGGACAGGGGGTCGAATGAGCAGTTCTTC. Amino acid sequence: CASSLGDRGSNEQFF.

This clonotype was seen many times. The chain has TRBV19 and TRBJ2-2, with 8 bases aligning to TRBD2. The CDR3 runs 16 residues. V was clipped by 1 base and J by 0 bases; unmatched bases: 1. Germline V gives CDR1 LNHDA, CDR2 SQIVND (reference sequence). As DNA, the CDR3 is TGTGCCAGTAGTATAGGGGGACTAGCGAACACCGGGGAGCTGTTTTTT. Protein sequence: CASSIGGLANTGELFF. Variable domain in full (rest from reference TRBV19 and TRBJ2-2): DGGITQSPKYLFRKEGQNVTLSCEQNLNHDAMYWYRQDPGQGLRLIYYSQIVNDFQKGDIAEGYSVSREKKESFPLTVTSAQKNPTAFYLCASSIGGLANTGELFFGEGSRLTVL.

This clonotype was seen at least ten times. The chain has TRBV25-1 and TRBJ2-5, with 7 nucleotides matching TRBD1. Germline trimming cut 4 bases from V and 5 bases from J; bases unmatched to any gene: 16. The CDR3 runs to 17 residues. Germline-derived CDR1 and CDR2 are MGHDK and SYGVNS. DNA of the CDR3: TGTGCCAGCAGTGGGTCATGGGGCCACAGGGGAACGGAGACCCAGTACTTC. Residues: CASSGSWGHRGTETQYF.

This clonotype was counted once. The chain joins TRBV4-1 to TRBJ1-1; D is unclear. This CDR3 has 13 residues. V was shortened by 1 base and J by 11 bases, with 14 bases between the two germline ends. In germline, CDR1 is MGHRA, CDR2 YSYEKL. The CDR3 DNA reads TGCGCCAGCAGCCAAGTAGAAGTCGCGGCCGCTTTCTTT. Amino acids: CASSQVEVAAAFF.

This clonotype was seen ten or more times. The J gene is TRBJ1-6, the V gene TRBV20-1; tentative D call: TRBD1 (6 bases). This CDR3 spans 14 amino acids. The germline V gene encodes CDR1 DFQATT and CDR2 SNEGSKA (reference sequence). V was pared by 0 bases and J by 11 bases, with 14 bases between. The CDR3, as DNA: TGCAGTGCTAGAGATCGACAGGCAATGACACCCCTCCACTTT. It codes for CSARDRQAMTPLHF.

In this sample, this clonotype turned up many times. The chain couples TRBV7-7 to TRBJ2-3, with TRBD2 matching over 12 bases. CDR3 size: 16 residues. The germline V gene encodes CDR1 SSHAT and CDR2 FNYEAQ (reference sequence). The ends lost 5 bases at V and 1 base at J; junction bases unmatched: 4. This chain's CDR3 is CASSPRLAGGTDTQYF. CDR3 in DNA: TGTGCCAGCAGCCCGAGACTAGCGGGGGGCACAGATACGCAGTATTTT.

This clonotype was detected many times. Here the CDR3 DNA reads TGTGCCAGCAACCCCCAAAAGAGGGGGGGCTACGAGCAGTACTTC. Translating it yields CASNPQKRGGYEQYF. The chain recombines TRBV7-8 with TRBJ2-7; TRBD2 might be the D (7 bases). Germline V gene data show CDR1 as SGHVS and CDR2 as FQNEAQ. The V and J ends lost 7 bases and 3 bases respectively, with 19 bases between them. The CDR3 has 15 residues.

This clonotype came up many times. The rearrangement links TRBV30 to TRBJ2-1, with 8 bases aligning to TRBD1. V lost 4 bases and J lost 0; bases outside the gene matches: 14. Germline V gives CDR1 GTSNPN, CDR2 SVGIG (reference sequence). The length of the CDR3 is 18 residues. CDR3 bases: TGTGCCTGGAAACCGGGACAGGCCGCCTCCCGCTCCTACAATGAGCAGTTCTTC. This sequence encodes CAWKPGQAASRSYNEQFF. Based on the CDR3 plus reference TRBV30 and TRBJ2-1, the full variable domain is SQTIHQWPATLVQPVGSPLSLECTVEGTSNPNLYWYRQAAGRGLQLLFYSVGIGQISSEVPQNLSASRPQDRQFILSSKKLLLSDSGFYLCAWKPGQAASRSYNEQFFGPGTRLTVL.

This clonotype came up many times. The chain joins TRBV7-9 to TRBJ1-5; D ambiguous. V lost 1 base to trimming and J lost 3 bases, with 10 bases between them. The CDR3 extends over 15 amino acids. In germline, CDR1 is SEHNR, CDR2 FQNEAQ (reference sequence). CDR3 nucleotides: TGTGCCAGCAGCTTAGGGCGAGCCCCCAATCAGCCCCAGCATTTT. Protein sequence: CASSLGRAPNQPQHF.